Following are 25 T cell receptor beta chains from one sample sequenced in a study of chemoradiotherapy in HPV16-positive cancers. The method was immunoSEQ multiplex PCR; TCRdb's version includes in-frame clones alone and lacks a portion of them. The data show over 10,000 clones, about 85% seen once. The specimen comprised blood, sampled from a patient who underwent chemoradiotherapy. The source is a human donor with HPV-associated anogenital cancer.

The V gene is TRBV30, the J gene TRBJ1-1; D gene unclear. V gave up 2 bases and J gave up 1 base, with 11 bases separating them. The length of the CDR3 is 14 residues. The germline V gene encodes CDR1 GTSNPN and CDR2 SVGIG (reference sequence). The CDR3 protein is CAWSRTVQNTEAFF. In DNA, the CDR3 is TGTGCCTGGAGTCGGACTGTCCAGAACACTGAAGCTTTCTTT.

The J gene is TRBJ1-1, the V gene TRBV6-1, with unresolved D. Germline assignment: CDR1 MNHNS and CDR2 SASEGT. V was clipped by 2 bases and J by 8 bases, with 12 bases between them. CDR3 length: 13 residues. CDR3 region: CASSESYREEAFF. The CDR3 coding sequence is TGTGCCAGCAGTGAATCATATCGGGAAGAAGCTTTCTTT.

The CDR3 DNA is TGCGCCAGCAGCCAAGGACAGGGGGCGACGAAATGGTCCTATAATTCACCCCTCCACTTT. This codes for CASSQGQGATKWSYNSPLHF. The rearrangement links TRBV4-1 to TRBJ1-6; TRBD1 matches at 10 bases. V gave up 1 base and J gave up 1 base; unmatched junction bases: 10. This CDR3 contains 20 residues. Germline CDR1 and CDR2: MGHRA and YSYEKL.

V usage is TRBV4-1 and J usage is TRBJ2-7, with 11 bases aligning to TRBD2. The germline V gene encodes CDR1 MGHRA and CDR2 YSYEKL. This CDR3 is built from 16 residues. Trimming cost V 0 bases and J 5 bases; bases outside gene matches: 6. In nucleotides, the CDR3 is TGCGCCAGCAGCCAAGAAAATGGGGGACTAGCGGACGAGCAGTACTTC. Its protein product is CASSQENGGLADEQYF.

The chain couples TRBV6-1 to TRBJ1-2; D perhaps matches TRBD1 (5 bases). CDR1 is MNHNS and CDR2 is SASEGT in the germline V gene. Trimming took off 6 bases at V and 2 bases at J, with 10 bases between the two ends. CDR3 length equals 13 residues. The CDR3 nucleotides are TGTGCCAGCAGCACGGACATAAACTATGGCTACACCTTC. Encoded protein: CASSTDINYGYTF.

The CDR3 here is CASSIGSLYAEAFF. CDR3 DNA: TGTGCCAGTAGTATTGGCAGCCTCTACGCTGAAGCTTTCTTT. V and J are TRBV19 and TRBJ1-1, with D uncertain. This CDR3 region has 14 residues. V was clipped by 3 bases and J by 6 bases, with 14 bases between them. Germline assignment: CDR1 LNHDA and CDR2 SQIVND (reference sequence). Supplemented by reference TRBV19 and TRBJ1-1, the full variable domain reads DGGITQSPKYLFRKEGQNVTLSCEQNLNHDAMYWYRQDPGQGLRLIYYSQIVNDFQKGDIAEGYSVSREKKESFPLTVTSAQKNPTAFYLCASSIGSLYAEAFFGQGTRLTVV.

V usage is TRBV18 and J usage is TRBJ1-1; tentatively, D is TRBD1 (5 bases). Germline V lookup: CDR1 KGHSH, CDR2 LQKENI. This CDR3 contains 14 residues. Trimming shortened V by 3 bases and J by 1 base, and 9 bases separated the two germline ends. The CDR3 here is CASSPMGPNTEAFF. The CDR3 DNA reads as TGTGCCAGCTCACCTATGGGACCGAACACTGAAGCTTTCTTT.

The rearrangement joins TRBV7-6 to TRBJ1-3; 12 nucleotides match TRBD1. The CDR3 runs 15 residues. J lost 3 bases, V lost 9 bases, and 6 bases had no gene match. Germline-derived CDR1 and CDR2 are SGHVS and FNYEAQ. As DNA, the CDR3 is TGTGCCAGTCGCGGGGACAGGGGGCTTGGAAACACCATATATTTT. This translates into CASRGDRGLGNTIYF.

On this clone itself: One junction end does not reproduce the germline sequence, and a read error may be involved. The rearrangement joins TRBV27 to TRBJ1-2, with 8 bases aligning to TRBD1. The CDR3 spans 15 residues. Germline CDR1 MNHEY, CDR2 SMNVEV (reference sequence). The CDR3 spells CASRYGTGSNYGYTF. The CDR3 DNA is TGTGCCAGCAGGTACGGGACAGGTTCTAATTATGGCTACACCTTC.

The CDR3 spells CASSTQGARNYGYTF. CDR3 bases: TGTGCCAGTAGCACACAGGGGGCAAGAAACTATGGCTACACCTTC. The rearrangement uses TRBV19 and TRBJ1-2, with TRBD1 matching 9 bases. The germline V gene has CDR1 LNHDA and CDR2 SQIVND (reference sequence). The CDR3 has 15 residues. V gave up 6 bases and J gave up 2 bases; unmatched junction bases: 7. The whole variable domain, remainder taken from reference TRBV19 and TRBJ1-2, is DGGITQSPKYLFRKEGQNVTLSCEQNLNHDAMYWYRQDPGQGLRLIYYSQIVNDFQKGDIAEGYSVSREKKESFPLTVTSAQKNPTAFYLCASSTQGARNYGYTFGSGTRLTVV.

This chain joins TRBV11-1 and TRBJ2-5; 14 bases are a match to TRBD2. The germline V gene encodes CDR1 SGHAT and CDR2 FQDESV (reference sequence). V was pared by 5 bases and J by 3 bases, with 5 bases of the junction left unmatched. The CDR3 is 16 amino acids. CDR3 loop: CASSRRTSGGKETQYF. The CDR3 region has the DNA TGTGCCAGCAGCCGAAGGACTAGCGGGGGGAAAGAGACCCAGTACTTC.

The CDR3 DNA follows: TGTGCCAGCAGGGGTGGCACGGGGGAACCTAATTCACCCCTCCACTTT. As protein: CASRGGTGEPNSPLHF. This chain links TRBV27 with TRBJ1-6; D is perhaps TRBD1 (5 bases). The germline V gene has CDR1 MNHEY and CDR2 SMNVEV (reference sequence). The V and J ends lost 6 bases and 6 bases respectively, with 18 bases between them. This CDR3 region has 16 residues.

In this sample, this clone turned up once. Mismatch with germline at one junction end may stem from a read error. CDR3 protein: CASSIPGTSSSNEQFF. The CDR3 DNA follows: TGTGCCAGCAGCATCCCCGGGACTAGCTCCTCCAATGAGCAGTTCTTC. This chain uses TRBV5-4 with TRBJ2-1, with TRBD2 identical over 9 bases. Germline lookup yields CDR1 SGHNT and CDR2 YYREEE (reference sequence). The CDR3 covers 16 residues.

The chain uses TRBV2 and TRBJ2-3; 8 bases fit TRBD2. Germline CDR1 SNHLY, CDR2 FYNNEI. The trim removed 5 bases at V and 1 base at J, leaving 5 bases unmatched. This CDR3 comprises 15 residues. CDR3 in amino acids: CASSPAGVGTDTQYF. Written as DNA, the CDR3 is TGTGCCAGCAGTCCAGCGGGGGTGGGCACAGATACGCAGTATTTT.

The chain is built from TRBV19 and TRBJ2-3, with 9 positions matching TRBD1. Trimming took 5 bases from V and 0 from J; bases not matched to a gene: 15. There are 19 residues in the CDR3. CDR1 is LNHDA, CDR2 SQIVND, per germline (reference sequence). The CDR3 nucleotides are TGTGCCAGTAGTCTCAAAATCCGGGACAGGGTGGGAAGCACAGATACGCAGTATTTT. As protein: CASSLKIRDRVGSTDTQYF.

This clone was picked up one time. The genes are TRBV5-6 and TRBJ2-5; D is unresolved. Germline CDR1 and CDR2: SGHDT and YYEEEE. The V gene lost 1 base and the J gene lost 5 bases, with 9 bases spanning the gap. This CDR3 is built from 13 residues. The CDR3 sequence: CASSLIVGETQYF. For the CDR3, the DNA is TGTGCCAGCAGCTTGATTGTGGGGGAGACCCAGTACTTC.

The chain uses TRBV11-3 and TRBJ1-3; no clear D. Germline CDR1 SGHNT, CDR2 YENEEA. V was trimmed by 1 base and J by 4 bases, leaving 5 bases between them. The CDR3 extends over 13 amino acids. CDR3 region: CASSLGPGNTIYF. The CDR3 DNA follows: TGTGCCAGCAGCTTAGGGCCCGGAAACACCATATATTTT. Full variable domain (rest looked up from reference TRBV11-3 and TRBJ1-3): EAGVVQSPRYKIIEKKQPVAFWCNPISGHNTLYWYLQNLGQGPELLIRYENEEAVDDSQLPKDRFSAERLKGVDSTLKIQPAELGDSAVYLCASSLGPGNTIYFGEGSWLTVV.

J is TRBJ1-4 and V is TRBV7-6, with 7 bases aligning to TRBD1. The CDR3 loop spans 13 amino acids. Germline trimming cut 7 bases from V and 8 bases from J; bases unmatched to any gene: 7. The germline V gene has CDR1 SGHVS and CDR2 FNYEAQ. The CDR3 is CASTTGVYEKLFF. The CDR3 bases are TGTGCCAGCACCACAGGGGTATACGAAAAACTGTTTTTT.

J is TRBJ1-3 and V is TRBV6-5; D is uncertain. CDR1 and CDR2 from the germline V gene are MNHEY and SVGAGI. The CDR3 is 11 residues long. V lost 10 bases and J lost 4, with 8 bases in between. This CDR3 reads CATGEGNTIYF. The CDR3 DNA follows: TGTGCCACCGGGGAAGGAAACACCATATATTTT.

The chain uses TRBV5-4 and TRBJ1-1, with TRBD1 matching 7 bases. CDR3 length: 18 residues. Losses at the gene ends were 1 base for V and 0 bases for J; bases not matched to a gene: 12. The germline V gene has CDR1 SGHNT and CDR2 YYREEE (reference sequence). This chain's CDR3 is CASSLSFMWGQMNTEAFF. The DNA for the CDR3 is TGTGCCAGCAGCTTGAGTTTTATGTGGGGACAGATGAACACTGAAGCTTTCTTT. The full variable domain, its missing parts supplied by reference TRBV5-4 and TRBJ1-1, is ETGVTQSPTHLIKTRGQQVTLRCSSQSGHNTVSWYQQALGQGPQFIFQYYREEENGRGNFPPRFSGLQFPNYSSELNVNALELDDSALYLCASSLSFMWGQMNTEAFFGQGTRLTVV.

This chain joins TRBV5-4 and TRBJ1-4; D might be TRBD1 (5 bases). The CDR3 length is 15 residues. V lost 4 bases and J lost 1, with 11 bases in between. Germline loops: CDR1 SGHNT, CDR2 YYREEE (reference sequence). This chain's CDR3 is CASSRRGGTNEKLFF. In DNA form, the CDR3 reads TGTGCCAGCAGCAGGCGGGGGGGAACTAATGAAAAACTGTTTTTT.

The rearrangement joins TRBV7-9 to TRBJ2-3; TRBD2 aligns across 11 bases. CDR1 is SEHNR and CDR2 is FQNEAQ in the germline V gene (reference sequence). The CDR3 length is 18 residues. J gave up 0 bases and V 4 bases, and 9 bases lay outside the gene matches. In nucleotides, the CDR3 is TGTGCCAGCAGCTCCGGGACTAGCGGAATTTCTAGCACAGATACGCAGTATTTT. It encodes CASSSGTSGISSTDTQYF.

This clone was picked up one time. The chain recombines TRBV2 with TRBJ1-2; 9 nucleotides match TRBD1. Germline V gene data show CDR1 as SNHLY and CDR2 as FYNNEI. This CDR3 is 14 amino acids long. With 1 base clipped from V and 7 bases from J, the junction kept 4 bases outside the gene matches. CDR3 in DNA: TGTGCCAGCAGTGAAGTCCGGGACAGGGCTGGCTACACCTTC. This sequence encodes CASSEVRDRAGYTF. The full variable domain, completed using reference TRBV2 and TRBJ1-2, is EPEVTQTPSHQVTQMGQEVILRCVPISNHLYFYWYRQILGQKVEFLVSFYNNEISEKSEIFDDQFSVERPDGSNFTLKIRSTKLEDSAMYFCASSEVRDRAGYTFGSGTRLTVV.

Comment on this clone: Other DNA sequences in this sample translate to the same CDR3. The rearrangement joins TRBV5-1 to TRBJ1-2; D unclear. The CDR3 is 13 amino acids. With 4 bases removed from V and 13 bases from J, the gap between germline ends came to 20 bases. The germline V gene has CDR1 SGHRS and CDR2 YFSETQ. CDR3 in amino acids: CASSPSGQDRVTF. The CDR3 DNA is TGCGCCAGCAGCCCCTCTGGGCAGGATCGTGTCACCTTC.

The gene calls are TRBV6-1 and TRBJ2-3, with 11 positions matching TRBD2. Losses at the gene ends were 0 bases for V and 8 bases for J; bases not matched to a gene: 4. The CDR3 consists of 15 residues. Per germline, CDR1 MNHNS and CDR2 SASEGT. Written as DNA, the CDR3 is TGTGCCAGCAGTGAAGCTAGCGGGGGGGCGGGTACGCAGTATTTT. Residues: CASSEASGGAGTQYF.